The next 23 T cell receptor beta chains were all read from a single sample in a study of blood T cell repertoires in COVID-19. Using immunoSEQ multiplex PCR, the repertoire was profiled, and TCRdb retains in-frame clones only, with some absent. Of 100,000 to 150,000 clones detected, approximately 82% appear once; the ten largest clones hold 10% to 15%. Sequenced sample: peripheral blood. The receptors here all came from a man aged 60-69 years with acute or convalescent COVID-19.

CDR3 region: CASSTSTGAASYEQYF. The CDR3 DNA reads TGTGCCAGCAGCACCAGTACAGGGGCCGCTTCCTACGAGCAGTACTTC. The J gene is TRBJ2-7, the V gene TRBV9; 7 bases line up with TRBD1. Losses at the gene ends were 4 bases for V and 1 base for J; bases not matched to a gene: 11. CDR1 and CDR2 (germline): SGDLS, YYNGEE. The length of the CDR3 is 16 residues.

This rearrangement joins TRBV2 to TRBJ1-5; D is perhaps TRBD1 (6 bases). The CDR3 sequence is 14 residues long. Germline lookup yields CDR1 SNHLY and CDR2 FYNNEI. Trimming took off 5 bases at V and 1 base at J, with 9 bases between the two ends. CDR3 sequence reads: CASSTGRSNQPQHF. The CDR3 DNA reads TGTGCCAGCAGTACAGGGAGAAGCAATCAGCCCCAGCATTTT.

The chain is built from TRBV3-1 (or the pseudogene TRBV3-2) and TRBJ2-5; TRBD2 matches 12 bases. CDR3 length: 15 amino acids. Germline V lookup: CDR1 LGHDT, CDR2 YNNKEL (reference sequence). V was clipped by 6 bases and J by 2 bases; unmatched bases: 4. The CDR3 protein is CASRSGTSGQETQYF. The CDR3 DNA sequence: TGTGCCAGCAGATCCGGGACTAGCGGGCAAGAGACCCAGTACTTC.

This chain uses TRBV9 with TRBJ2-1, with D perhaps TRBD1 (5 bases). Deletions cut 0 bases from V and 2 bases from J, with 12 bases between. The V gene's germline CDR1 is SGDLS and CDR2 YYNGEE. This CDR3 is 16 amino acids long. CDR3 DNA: TGTGCCAGCAGCGTAGAGTCAGGGATGCCCTACAATGAGCAGTTCTTC. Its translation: CASSVESGMPYNEQFF.

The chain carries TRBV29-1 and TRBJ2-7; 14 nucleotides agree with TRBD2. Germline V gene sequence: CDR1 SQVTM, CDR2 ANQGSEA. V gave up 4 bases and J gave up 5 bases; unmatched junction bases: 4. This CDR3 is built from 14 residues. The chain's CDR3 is CSVGGTSGSNEQYF. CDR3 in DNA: TGCAGCGTTGGAGGGACTAGCGGGAGCAACGAGCAGTACTTC.

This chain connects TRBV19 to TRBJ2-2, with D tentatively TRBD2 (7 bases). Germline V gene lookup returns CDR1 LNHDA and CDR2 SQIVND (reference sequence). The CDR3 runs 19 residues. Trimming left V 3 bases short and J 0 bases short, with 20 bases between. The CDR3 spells CASSILRGRGLSNTGELFF. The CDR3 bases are TGTGCCAGTAGTATTCTCCGGGGCAGGGGACTATCGAACACCGGGGAGCTGTTTTTT.

In DNA, the CDR3 is TGTGCCACCAGTGTAACAAGCAATCAGCCCCAGCATTTT. This sequence encodes CATSVTSNQPQHF. The J gene is TRBJ1-5, the V gene TRBV24-1; D unresolved. The CDR3 loop spans 13 amino acids. V lost 5 bases and J lost 1, with 5 bases in between. Germline V CDR1 and CDR2: KGHDR, SFDVKD.

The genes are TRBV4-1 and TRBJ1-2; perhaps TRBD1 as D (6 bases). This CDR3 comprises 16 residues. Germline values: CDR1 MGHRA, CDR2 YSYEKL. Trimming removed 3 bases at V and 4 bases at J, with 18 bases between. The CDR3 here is CASSQPQGPLLYGYTF. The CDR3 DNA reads TGCGCCAGCAGCCAGCCCCAGGGGCCGCTGCTCTATGGCTACACCTTC.

The CDR3 region is CASSTGTAIFYGYTF. CDR3 DNA sequence: TGTGCCAGCAGCACCGGGACAGCTATCTTCTATGGCTACACCTTC. The chain links TRBV28 to TRBJ1-2, with 7 bases matching TRBD1. V dropped 6 bases and J dropped 4; count of bases not matched to a gene: 11. This CDR3 contains 15 residues. The germline CDR1 and CDR2 sequences are MDHEN and SYDVKM.

The CDR3 DNA follows: TGCGCCAGCAGCTTGCTGTCCGGAGATCAGCCCCAGCATTTT. The encoded protein is CASSLLSGDQPQHF. The chain couples TRBV5-1 to TRBJ1-5; D unclear. Germline V gene lookup returns CDR1 SGHRS and CDR2 YFSETQ. The length of the CDR3 is 14 residues. The V end lost 1 base, the J end lost 5 bases, and 10 bases lay between the germline ends.

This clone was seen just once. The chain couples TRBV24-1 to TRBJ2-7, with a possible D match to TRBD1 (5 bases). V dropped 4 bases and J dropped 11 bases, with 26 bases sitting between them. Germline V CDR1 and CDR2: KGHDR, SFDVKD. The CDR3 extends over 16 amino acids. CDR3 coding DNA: TGTGCCACCAGTGAATGGGGCCCTGGACCCCCGCGGCCCGAGTACTTC. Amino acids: CATSEWGPGPPRPEYF.

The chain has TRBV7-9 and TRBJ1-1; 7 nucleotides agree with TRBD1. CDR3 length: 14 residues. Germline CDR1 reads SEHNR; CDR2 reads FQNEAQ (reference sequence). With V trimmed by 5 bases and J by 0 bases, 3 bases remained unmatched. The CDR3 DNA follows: TGTGCCAGCAGCATCGGACAGGTGAACACTGAAGCTTTCTTT. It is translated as CASSIGQVNTEAFF.

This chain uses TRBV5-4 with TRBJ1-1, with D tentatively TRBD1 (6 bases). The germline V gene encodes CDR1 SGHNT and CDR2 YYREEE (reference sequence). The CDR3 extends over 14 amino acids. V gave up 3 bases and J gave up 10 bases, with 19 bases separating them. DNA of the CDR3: TGTGCCAGCAGCTCTCCCGCCCAGGGGATCGGAGCTTTCTTT. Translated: CASSSPAQGIGAFF.

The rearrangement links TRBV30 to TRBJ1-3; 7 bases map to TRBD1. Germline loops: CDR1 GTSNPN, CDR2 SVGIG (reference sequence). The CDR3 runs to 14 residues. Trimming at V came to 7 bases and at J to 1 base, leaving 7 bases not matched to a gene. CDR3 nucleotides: TGTGCCTTGGGACAGTCCTTTTCTGGAAACACCATATATTTT. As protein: CALGQSFSGNTIYF.

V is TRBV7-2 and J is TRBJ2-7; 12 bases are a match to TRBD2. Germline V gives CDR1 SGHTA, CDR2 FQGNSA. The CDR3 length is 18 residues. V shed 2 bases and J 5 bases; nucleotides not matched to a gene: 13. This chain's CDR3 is CASSLSSGLAGGGNEQYF. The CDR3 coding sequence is TGTGCCAGCAGCTTAAGTTCGGGGCTAGCGGGAGGGGGAAACGAGCAGTACTTC.

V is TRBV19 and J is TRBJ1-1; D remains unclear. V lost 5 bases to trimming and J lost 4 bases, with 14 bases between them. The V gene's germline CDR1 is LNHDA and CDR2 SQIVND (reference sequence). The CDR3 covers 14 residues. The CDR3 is CASSPGGLSTEAFF. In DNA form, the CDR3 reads TGTGCCAGTAGTCCTGGAGGCCTCAGCACTGAAGCTTTCTTT.

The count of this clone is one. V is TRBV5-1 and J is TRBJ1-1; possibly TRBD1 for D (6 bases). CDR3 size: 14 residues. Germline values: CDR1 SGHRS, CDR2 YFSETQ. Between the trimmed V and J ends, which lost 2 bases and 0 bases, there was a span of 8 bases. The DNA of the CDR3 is TGCGCCAGCAGCTTCGACAGGATGAACACTGAAGCTTTCTTT. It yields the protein CASSFDRMNTEAFF.

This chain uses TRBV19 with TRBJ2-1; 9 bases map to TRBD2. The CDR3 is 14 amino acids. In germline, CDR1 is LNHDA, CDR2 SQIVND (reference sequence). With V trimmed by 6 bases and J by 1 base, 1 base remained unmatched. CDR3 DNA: TGTGCCAGTAGCGGACTAGCGTCCTACAATGAGCAGTTCTTC. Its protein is CASSGLASYNEQFF.

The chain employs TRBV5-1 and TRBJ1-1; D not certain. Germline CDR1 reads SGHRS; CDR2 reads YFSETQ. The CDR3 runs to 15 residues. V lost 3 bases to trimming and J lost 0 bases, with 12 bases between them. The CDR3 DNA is TGCGCCAGCAGCTACGCCCAGGTTATGAACACTGAAGCTTTCTTT. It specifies CASSYAQVMNTEAFF.

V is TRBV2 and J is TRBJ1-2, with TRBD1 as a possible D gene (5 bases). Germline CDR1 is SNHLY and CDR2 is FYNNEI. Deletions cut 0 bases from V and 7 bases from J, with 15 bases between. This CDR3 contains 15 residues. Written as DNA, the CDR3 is TGTGCCAGCAGTGAAGCCGCGGGACGCGCGGGTGGCTACACCTTC. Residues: CASSEAAGRAGGYTF.

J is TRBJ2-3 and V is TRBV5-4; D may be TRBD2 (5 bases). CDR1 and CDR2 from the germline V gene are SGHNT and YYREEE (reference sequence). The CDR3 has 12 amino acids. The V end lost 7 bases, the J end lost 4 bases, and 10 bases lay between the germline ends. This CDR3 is CASPVGADTQYF. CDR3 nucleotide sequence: TGTGCCAGCCCGGTCGGGGCAGATACGCAGTATTTT. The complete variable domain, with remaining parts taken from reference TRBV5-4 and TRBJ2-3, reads ETGVTQSPTHLIKTRGQQVTLRCSSQSGHNTVSWYQQALGQGPQFIFQYYREEENGRGNFPPRFSGLQFPNYSSELNVNALELDDSALYLCASPVGADTQYFGPGTRLTVL.

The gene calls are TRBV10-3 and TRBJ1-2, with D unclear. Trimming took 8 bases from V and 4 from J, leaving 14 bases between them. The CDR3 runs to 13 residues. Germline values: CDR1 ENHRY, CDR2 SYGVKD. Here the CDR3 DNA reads TGTGCCATCGAGGATAGGCAGTCCTATGGCTACACCTTC. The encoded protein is CAIEDRQSYGYTF.

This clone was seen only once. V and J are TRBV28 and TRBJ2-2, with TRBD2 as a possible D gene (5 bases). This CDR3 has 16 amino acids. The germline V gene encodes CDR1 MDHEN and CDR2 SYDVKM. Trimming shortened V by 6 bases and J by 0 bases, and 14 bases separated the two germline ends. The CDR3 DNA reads TGTGCCAGCAGCCTGCCCGGAGGATCGAACACCGGGGAGCTGTTTTTT. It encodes CASSLPGGSNTGELFF.